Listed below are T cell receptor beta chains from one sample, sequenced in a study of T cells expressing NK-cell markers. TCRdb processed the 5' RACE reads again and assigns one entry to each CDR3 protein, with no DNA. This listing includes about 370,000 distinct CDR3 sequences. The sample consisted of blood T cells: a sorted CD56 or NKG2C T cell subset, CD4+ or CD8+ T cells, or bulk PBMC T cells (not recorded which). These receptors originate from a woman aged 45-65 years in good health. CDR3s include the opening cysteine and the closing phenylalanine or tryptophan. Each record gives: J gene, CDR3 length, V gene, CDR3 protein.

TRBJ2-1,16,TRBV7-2,CASSRRWTGTNNEQFF
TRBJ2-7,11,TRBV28,CASSLGTEQYF
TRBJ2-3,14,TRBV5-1,CASAETASTDTQYF
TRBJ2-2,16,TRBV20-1,CSARDIGLAATGELFF
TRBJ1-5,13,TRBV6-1,CASSAGVNQPQHF
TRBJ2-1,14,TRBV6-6,CASRPGSEYNEQFF
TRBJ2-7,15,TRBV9,CASSVAAGVSYEQYF
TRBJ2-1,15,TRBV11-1,CASSLGVHNYNEQFF
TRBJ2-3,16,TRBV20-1,CSARKTSGGSTDTQYF
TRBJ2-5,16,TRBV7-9,CASSSKETVWGETQYF
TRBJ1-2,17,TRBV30,CAWSAPDGQRFNYGYTF
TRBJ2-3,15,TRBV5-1,CASSYGLSGADTQYF
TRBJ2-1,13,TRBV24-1,CATSSWAPNEQFF
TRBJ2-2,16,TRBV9,CASSETQGANTGELFF
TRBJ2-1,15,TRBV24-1,CATSDTIGGGNEQFF
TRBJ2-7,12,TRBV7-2,CASSFWTREQYF
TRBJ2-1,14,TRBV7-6,CASSLGIRSDEQFF
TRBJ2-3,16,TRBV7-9,CASSFTSGGSTDTQYF
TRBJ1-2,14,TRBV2,CASSTPGTAYGYTF
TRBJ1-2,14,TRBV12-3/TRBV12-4,CASSFKPASDGYTF
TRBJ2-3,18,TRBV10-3,CAISEFSGTSFSTDTQYF
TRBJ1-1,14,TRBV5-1,CASSWNTMNTEAFF
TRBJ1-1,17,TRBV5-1,CASSLQGALAMNTEAFF
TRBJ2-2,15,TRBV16,CASSQFQGDTGELFF
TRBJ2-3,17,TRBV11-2,CASSLDRGLAGTDTQYF
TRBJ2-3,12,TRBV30,CQMGVRTDTQYF
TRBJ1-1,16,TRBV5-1,CASSLGPDREGNEAFF
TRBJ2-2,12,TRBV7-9,CASPRWAGELFF
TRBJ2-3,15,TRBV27,CASRVAGVSTDTQYF
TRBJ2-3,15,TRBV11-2,CASSLSAGGTDTQYF
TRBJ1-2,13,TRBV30,CAWRFRGNYGYTF
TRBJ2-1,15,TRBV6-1,CASSVRDRELNEQFF
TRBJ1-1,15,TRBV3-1,CASSQVGNKGTEAFF
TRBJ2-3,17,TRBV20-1,CSAYPGTSGRATDTQYF
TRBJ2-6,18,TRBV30,CAWSAVRLADSGANVLTF
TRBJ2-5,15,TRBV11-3,CASSPMAGAQETQYF
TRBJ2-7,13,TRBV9,CASSPPEVGIQYF
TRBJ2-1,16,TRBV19,CASSIWSSKGHNEQFF
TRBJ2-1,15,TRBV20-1,CSARSDRSSYNEQFF
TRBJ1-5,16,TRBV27,CASSPQPGASDQPQHF
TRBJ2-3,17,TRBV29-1,CSVEDPPTESTADTQYF
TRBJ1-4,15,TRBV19,CASRGPGDSNEKLFF
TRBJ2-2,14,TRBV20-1,CSARGRGHTGELFF
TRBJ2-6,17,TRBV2,CASRPRQGAGGANVLTF
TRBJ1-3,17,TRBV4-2,CASSQGSTGTSGNTIYF
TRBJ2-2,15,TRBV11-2,CASSLWPGTTGELFF
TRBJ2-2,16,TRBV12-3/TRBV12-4,CASWMTIAGGTGELFF
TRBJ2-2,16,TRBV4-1,CASSHRAPEDPGELFF
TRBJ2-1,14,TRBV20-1,CSASPELLYNEQFF
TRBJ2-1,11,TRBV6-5,CASATGDEQFF
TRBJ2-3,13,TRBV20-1,CSIRETLTDTQYF
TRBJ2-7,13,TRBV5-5,CASSLVGGPEQYF
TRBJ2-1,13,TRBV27,CASSLHVNNEQFF
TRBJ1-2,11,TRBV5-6,CASSTGWGATF
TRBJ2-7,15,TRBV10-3,CAINEGLAGVGEQYF
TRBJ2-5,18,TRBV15,CATSRDRRLAENQETQYF
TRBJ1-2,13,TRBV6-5,CASSYSDSALHTF